These 6 T cell receptor beta chains originate from one sample sequenced in a study of T-cell reconstitution after alpha-beta-depleted transplantation in children. Unique molecular identifiers were incorporated when the TCRbeta library was constructed. TCRdb reanalysed the PCR reads using MiXCR and keeps one entry per CDR3 protein. The sample includes just over 950,000 distinct CDR3 sequences, about 29% of them seen just once. Here the sequenced sample was PBMCs, mostly from graft donor cells, taken 360 days after TCRalphabeta/CD19-depleted stem cell transplant. These receptors were taken from a boy under three years old who had a stem cell transplant for SCID, so the T cells may come from the graft donor.

This clonotype was detected a few times. V gene TRBV7-2 combines with J gene TRBJ2-5; D is perhaps TRBD2 (5 bases). CDR1 and CDR2 from the germline V gene are SGHTA and FQGNSA. Trimming pared 3 bases from V and 1 base from J, leaving 9 bases between. The CDR3 has 14 amino acids. The CDR3 DNA sequence: TGTGCCAGCAGCTTGATGGCGGGCCAAGAGACCCAGTACTTC. It yields the protein CASSLMAGQETQYF.

This sequence joins TRBV27 and TRBJ2-3, with 7 bases fitting TRBD2. The V gene's germline CDR1 is MNHEY and CDR2 SMNVEV (reference sequence). CDR3 length: 17 amino acids. With 5 bases clipped from V and 4 bases from J, the junction kept 15 bases outside the gene matches. CDR3: CASSPLVRGAGADTQYF. CDR3 sequence (DNA): TGTGCCAGCAGTCCCCTTGTCAGAGGTGCGGGGGCAGATACGCAGTATTTT.

This sequence joins TRBV27 and TRBJ2-1, with 8 bases lining up with TRBD2. Unmatched junction bases numbered 8, after V lost 4 bases and J lost 15 bases. CDR3 length equals 12 residues. Germline V gene sequence: CDR1 MNHEY, CDR2 SMNVEV (reference sequence). The CDR3 DNA is TGTGCCAGCAGTTCCCAGGGACTAGAACGGTTCTTC. Its translation is CASSSQGLERFF.

This clonotype was counted between two and nine times. The J gene is TRBJ2-4, the V gene TRBV18, with D uncertain. Trimming stripped 3 bases from V and 4 bases from J, with 16 bases between. The germline V gene encodes CDR1 KGHSH and CDR2 LQKENI. The CDR3 covers 16 residues. CDR3 DNA: TGTGCCAGCTCACCGATAGAAGGACGGGCAAAAAACATTCAGTACTTC. Translation gives CASSPIEGRAKNIQYF.

A few counts support this clonotype. For the CDR3, the DNA is TGCAGCGTTGGACAGGGACCGATGAAGCAGTTCTTC. Amino acids: CSVGQGPMKQFF. This chain links TRBV29-1 with TRBJ2-1, with 7 nucleotides matching TRBD1. This CDR3 spans 12 amino acids. Germline trimming cut 4 bases from V and 11 bases from J; bases unmatched to any gene: 8. CDR1 is SQVTM and CDR2 is ANQGSEA in the germline V gene.

This clonotype was observed a few times. The rearrangement uses TRBV20-1 and TRBJ2-3, with D possibly matching TRBD2 (5 bases). This CDR3 comprises 12 residues. Trimming removed 5 bases from V and 6 bases from J, with 12 bases in between. The germline V gene has CDR1 DFQATT and CDR2 SNEGSKA (reference sequence). CDR3 in amino acids: CSAPPSWDTQYF. The CDR3 DNA is TGCAGTGCTCCCCCTAGCTGGGATACGCAGTATTTT.